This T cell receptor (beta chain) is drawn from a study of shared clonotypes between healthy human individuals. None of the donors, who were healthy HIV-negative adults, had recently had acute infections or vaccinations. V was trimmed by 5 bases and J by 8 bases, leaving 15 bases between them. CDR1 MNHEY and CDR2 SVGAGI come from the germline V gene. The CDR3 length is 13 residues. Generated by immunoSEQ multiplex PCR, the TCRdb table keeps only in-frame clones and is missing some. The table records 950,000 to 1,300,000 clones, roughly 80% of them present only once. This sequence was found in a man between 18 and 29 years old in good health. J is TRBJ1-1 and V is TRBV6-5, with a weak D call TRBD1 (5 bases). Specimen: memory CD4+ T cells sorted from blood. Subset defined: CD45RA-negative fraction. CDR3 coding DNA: TGTGCCAGCAGTACCGGGACCTTATTCGAAGCTTTCTTT. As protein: CASSTGTLFEAFF.